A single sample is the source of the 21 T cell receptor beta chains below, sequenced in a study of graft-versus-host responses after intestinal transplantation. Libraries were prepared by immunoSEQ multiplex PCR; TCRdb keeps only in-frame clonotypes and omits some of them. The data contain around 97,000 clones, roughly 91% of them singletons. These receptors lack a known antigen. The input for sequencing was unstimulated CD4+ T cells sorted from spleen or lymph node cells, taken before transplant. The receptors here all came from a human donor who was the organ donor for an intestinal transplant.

Written as DNA, the CDR3 is TGCGCCAGCAGCCAGCGGACAGCATTTAGCTCTGGGGCCAACGTCCTGACTTTC. Its protein is CASSQRTAFSSGANVLTF. V gene TRBV4-1 combines with J gene TRBJ2-6, with a tentative D call TRBD1 (6 bases). V was clipped by 3 bases and J by 0 bases, with 15 bases between them. The CDR3 contains 18 residues. The germline CDR1 and CDR2 sequences are MGHRA and YSYEKL.

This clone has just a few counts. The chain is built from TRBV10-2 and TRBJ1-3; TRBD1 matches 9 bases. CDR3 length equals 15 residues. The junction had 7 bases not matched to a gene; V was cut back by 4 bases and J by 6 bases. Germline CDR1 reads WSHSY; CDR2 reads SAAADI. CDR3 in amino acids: CASSALTGGENTIYF. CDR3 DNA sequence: TGCGCCAGCAGTGCCTTGACAGGGGGTGAAAACACCATATATTTT.

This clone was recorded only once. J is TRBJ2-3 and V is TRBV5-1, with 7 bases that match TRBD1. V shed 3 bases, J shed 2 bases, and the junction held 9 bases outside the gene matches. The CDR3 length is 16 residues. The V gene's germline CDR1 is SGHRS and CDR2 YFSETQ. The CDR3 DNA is TGCGCCAGCAGCTGGGAATCACAGGGGACCACAGATACGCAGTATTTT. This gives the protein CASSWESQGTTDTQYF.

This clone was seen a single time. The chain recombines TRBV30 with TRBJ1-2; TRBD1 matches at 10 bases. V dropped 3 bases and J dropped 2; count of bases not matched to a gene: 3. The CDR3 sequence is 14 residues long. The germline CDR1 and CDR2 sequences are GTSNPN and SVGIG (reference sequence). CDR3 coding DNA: TGTGCCTGGAGCGGGACAGGGGCAAACTATGGCTACACCTTC. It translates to CAWSGTGANYGYTF.

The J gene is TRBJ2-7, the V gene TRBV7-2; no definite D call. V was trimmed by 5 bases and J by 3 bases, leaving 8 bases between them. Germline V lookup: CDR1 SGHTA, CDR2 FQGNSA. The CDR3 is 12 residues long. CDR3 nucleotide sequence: TGTGCCAGCAGCCGCACTGGCTACGAGCAGTACTTC. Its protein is CASSRTGYEQYF.

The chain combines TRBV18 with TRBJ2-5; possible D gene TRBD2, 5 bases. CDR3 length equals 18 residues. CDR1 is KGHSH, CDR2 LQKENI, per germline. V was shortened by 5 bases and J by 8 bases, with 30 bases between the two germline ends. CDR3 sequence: CASSETAGWVANADTQYF. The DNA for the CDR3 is TGTGCCAGCTCAGAGACGGCGGGCTGGGTTGCGAATGCGGATACCCAGTACTTC.

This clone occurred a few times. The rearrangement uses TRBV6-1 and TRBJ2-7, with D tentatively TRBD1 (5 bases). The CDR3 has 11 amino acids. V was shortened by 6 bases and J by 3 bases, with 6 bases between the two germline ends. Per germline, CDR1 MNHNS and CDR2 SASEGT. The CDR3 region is CASRRGYEQYF. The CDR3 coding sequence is TGTGCCAGCAGAAGGGGCTACGAGCAGTACTTC.

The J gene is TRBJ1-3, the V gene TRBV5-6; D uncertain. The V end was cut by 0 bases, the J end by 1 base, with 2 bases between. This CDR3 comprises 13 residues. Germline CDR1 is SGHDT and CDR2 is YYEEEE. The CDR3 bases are TGTGCCAGCAGCTTGGCGTCTGGAAACACCATATATTTT. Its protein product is CASSLASGNTIYF.

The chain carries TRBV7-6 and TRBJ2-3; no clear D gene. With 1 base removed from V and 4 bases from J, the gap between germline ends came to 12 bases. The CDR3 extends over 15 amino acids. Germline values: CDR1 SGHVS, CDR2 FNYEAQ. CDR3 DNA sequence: TGTGCCAGCAGCTTAGACCTAGTTTTATCAGATACGCAGTATTTT. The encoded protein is CASSLDLVLSDTQYF.

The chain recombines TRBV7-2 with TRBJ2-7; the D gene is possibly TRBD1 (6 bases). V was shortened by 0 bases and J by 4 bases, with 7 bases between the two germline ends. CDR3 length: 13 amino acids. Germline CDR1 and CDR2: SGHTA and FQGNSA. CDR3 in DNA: TGTGCCAGCAGCTTAGCTCAGGGGTACGAGCAGTACTTC. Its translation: CASSLAQGYEQYF.

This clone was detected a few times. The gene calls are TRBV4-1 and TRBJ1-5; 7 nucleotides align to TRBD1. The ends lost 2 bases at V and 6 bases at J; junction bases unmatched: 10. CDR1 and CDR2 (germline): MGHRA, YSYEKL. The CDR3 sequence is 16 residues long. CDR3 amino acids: CASSQSGATGTQPQHF. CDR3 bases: TGCGCCAGCAGCCAATCCGGGGCGACAGGGACTCAGCCCCAGCATTTT.

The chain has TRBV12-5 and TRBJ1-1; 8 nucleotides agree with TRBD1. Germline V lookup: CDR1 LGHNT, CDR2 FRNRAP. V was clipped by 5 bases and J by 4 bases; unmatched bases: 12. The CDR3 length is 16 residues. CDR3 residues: CASGLGPTGGATEAFF. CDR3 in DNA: TGTGCTAGTGGTCTCGGTCCTACAGGGGGTGCCACTGAAGCTTTCTTT.

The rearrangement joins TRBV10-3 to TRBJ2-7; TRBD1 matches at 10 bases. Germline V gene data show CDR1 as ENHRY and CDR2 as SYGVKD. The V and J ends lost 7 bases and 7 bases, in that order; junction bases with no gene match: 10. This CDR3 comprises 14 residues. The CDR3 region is CAITPGQGRREQYF. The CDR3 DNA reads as TGTGCCATCACTCCGGGACAGGGGAGAAGGGAGCAGTACTTC.

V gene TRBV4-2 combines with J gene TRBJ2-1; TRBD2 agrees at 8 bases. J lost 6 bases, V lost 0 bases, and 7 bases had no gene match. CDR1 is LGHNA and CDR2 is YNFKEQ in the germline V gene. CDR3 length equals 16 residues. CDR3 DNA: TGTGCCAGCAGCCAAGATCCGCGGGGGGTAAGCAATGAGCAGTTCTTC. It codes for CASSQDPRGVSNEQFF.

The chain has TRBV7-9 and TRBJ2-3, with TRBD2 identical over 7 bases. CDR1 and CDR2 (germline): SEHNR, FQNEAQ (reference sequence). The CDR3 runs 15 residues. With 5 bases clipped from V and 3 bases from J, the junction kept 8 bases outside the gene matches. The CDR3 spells CASSLEGRDTDTQYF. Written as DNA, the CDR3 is TGTGCCAGCAGCCTAGAGGGGAGGGATACAGATACGCAGTATTTT.

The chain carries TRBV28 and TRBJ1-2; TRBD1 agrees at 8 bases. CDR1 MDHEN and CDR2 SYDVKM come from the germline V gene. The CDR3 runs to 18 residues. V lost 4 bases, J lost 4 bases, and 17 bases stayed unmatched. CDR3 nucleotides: TGTGCCAGCAGTTCCCCGAGGCAGGGGGCTTGGAGGGGCTATGGCTACACCTTC. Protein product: CASSSPRQGAWRGYGYTF.

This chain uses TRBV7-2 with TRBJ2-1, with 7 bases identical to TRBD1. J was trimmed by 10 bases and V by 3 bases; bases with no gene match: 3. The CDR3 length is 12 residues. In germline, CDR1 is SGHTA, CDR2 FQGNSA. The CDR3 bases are TGTGCCAGCAGCTTCTCGACAGGGGAGCAGTTCTTC. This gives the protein CASSFSTGEQFF.

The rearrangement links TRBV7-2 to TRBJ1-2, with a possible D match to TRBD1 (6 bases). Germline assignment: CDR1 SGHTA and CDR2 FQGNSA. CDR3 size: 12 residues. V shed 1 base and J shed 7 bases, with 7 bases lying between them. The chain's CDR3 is CASSLVGAGYTF. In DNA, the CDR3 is TGTGCCAGCAGCTTAGTGGGGGCTGGCTACACCTTC.

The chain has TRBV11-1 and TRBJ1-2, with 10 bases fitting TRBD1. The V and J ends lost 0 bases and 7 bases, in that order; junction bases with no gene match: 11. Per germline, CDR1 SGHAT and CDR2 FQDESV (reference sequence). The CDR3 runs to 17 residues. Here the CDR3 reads CASSLAGQGRGYRGYTF. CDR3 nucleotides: TGTGCCAGCAGCTTAGCGGGACAGGGGCGCGGGTATCGTGGCTACACCTTC.

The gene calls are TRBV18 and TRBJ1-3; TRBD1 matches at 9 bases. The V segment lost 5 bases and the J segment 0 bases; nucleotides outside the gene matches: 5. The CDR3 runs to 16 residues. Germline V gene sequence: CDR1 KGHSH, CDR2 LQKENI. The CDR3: CASSYTGGFSGNTIYF. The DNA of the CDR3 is TGTGCCAGCTCATACACAGGGGGCTTCTCTGGAAACACCATATATTTT.

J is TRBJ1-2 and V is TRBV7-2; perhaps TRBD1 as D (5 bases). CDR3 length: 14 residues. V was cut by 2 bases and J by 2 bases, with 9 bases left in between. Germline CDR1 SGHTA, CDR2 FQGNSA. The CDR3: CASSLQGRNYGYTF. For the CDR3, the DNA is TGTGCCAGCAGCTTACAGGGAAGGAACTATGGCTACACCTTC.